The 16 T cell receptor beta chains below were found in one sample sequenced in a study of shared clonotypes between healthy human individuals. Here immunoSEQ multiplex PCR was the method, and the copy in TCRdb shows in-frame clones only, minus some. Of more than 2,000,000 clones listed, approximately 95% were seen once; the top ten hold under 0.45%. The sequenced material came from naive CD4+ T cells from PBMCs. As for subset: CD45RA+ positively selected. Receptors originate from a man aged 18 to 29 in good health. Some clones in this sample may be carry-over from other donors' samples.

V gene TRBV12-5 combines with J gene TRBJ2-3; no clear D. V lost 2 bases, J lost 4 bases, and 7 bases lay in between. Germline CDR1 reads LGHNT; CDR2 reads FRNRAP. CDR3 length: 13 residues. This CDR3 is CASGLLLPDTQYF. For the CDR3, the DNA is TGTGCTAGTGGTTTGCTCTTACCAGATACGCAGTATTTT. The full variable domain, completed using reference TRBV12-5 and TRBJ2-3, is DARVTQTPRHKVTEMGQEVTMRCQPILGHNTVFWYRQTMMQGLELLAYFRNRAPLDDSGMPKDRFSAEMPDATLATLKIQPSEPRDSAVYFCASGLLLPDTQYFGPGTRLTVL.

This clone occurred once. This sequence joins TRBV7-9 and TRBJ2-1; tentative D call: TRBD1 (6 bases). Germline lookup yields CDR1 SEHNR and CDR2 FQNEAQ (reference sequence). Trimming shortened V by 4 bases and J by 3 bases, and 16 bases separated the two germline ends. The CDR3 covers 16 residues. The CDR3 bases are TGTGCCAGCAGCTCAAATCAGATACAGGGCTACAATGAGCAGTTCTTC. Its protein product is CASSSNQIQGYNEQFF.

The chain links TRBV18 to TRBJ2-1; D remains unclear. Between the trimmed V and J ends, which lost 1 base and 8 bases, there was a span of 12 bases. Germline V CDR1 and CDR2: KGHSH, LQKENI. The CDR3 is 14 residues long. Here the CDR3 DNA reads TGTGCCAGCTCACCACGTGATGTCGGCCATGAGCAGTTCTTC. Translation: CASSPRDVGHEQFF. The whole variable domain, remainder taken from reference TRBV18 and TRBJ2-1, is NAGVMQNPRHLVRRRGQEARLRCSPMKGHSHVYWYRQLPEEGLKFMVYLQKENIIDESGMPKERFSAEFPKEGPSILRIQQVVRGDSAAYFCASSPRDVGHEQFFGPGTRLTVL.

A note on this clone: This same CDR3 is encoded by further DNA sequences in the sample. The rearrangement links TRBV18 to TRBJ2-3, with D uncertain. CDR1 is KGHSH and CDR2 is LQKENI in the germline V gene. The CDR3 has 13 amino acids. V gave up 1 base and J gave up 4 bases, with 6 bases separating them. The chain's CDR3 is CASSPLGADTQYF. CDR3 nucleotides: TGTGCCAGCTCACCACTTGGGGCAGATACGCAGTATTTT.

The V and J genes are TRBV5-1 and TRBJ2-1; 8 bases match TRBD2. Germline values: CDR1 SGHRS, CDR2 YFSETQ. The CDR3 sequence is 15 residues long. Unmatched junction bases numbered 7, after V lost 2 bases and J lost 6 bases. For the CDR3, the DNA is TGCGCCAGCAGCTTCCAAGCGGGAGCCGCCAATGAGCAGTTCTTC. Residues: CASSFQAGAANEQFF.

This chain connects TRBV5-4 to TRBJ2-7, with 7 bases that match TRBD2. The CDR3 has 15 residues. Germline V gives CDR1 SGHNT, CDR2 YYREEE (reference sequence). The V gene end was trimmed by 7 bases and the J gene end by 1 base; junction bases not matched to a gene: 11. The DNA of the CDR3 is TGTGCCAGCGGCAAGGAGCCTAGCGGATCCTACGAGCAGTACTTC. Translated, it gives CASGKEPSGSYEQYF.

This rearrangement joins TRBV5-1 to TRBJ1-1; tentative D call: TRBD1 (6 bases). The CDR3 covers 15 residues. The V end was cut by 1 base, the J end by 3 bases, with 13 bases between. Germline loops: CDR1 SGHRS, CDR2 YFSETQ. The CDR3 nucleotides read TGCGCCAGCAGCTTGTGGCAGGGGAGATACACTGAAGCTTTCTTT. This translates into CASSLWQGRYTEAFF.

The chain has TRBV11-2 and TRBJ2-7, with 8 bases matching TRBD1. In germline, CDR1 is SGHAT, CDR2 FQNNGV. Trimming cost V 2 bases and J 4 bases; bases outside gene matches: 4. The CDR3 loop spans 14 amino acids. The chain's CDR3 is CASSLQGAGYEQYF. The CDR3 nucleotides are TGTGCCAGCAGCTTACAGGGGGCGGGTTACGAGCAGTACTTC.

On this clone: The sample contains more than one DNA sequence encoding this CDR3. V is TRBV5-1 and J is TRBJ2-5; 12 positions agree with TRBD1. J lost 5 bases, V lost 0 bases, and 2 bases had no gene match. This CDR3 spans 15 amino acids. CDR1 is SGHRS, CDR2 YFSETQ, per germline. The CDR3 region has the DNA TGCGCCAGCAGCTTGGGGGGACAGGGGGCCGAGACCCAGTACTTC. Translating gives CASSLGGQGAETQYF.

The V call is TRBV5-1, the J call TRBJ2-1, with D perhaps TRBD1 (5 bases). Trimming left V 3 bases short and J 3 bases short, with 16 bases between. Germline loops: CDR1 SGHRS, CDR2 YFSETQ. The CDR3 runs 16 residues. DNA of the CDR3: TGCGCCAGCAGCTCACAGGAGTTAGCAGGCTACAATGAGCAGTTCTTC. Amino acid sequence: CASSSQELAGYNEQFF.

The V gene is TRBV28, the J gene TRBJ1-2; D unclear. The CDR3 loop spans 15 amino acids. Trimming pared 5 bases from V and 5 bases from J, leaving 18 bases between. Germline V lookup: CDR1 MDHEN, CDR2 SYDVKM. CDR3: CASSPPYGRQYGYTF. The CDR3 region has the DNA TGTGCCAGCAGTCCCCCCTACGGCAGGCAGTATGGCTACACCTTC.

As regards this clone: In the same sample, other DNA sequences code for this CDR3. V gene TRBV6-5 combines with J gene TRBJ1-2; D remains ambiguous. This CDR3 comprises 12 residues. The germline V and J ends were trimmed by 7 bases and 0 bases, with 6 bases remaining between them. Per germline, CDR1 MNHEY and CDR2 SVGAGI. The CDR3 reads CASKTANYGYTF. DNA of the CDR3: TGTGCCAGCAAAACCGCTAACTATGGCTACACCTTC.

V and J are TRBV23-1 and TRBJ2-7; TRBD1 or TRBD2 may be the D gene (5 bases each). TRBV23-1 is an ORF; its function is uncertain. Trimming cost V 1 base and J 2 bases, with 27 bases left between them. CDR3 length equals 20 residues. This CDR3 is CASSQFRVCWGRGFTYEQYF. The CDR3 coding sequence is TGCGCCAGCAGTCAATTTAGAGTATGCTGGGGACGGGGCTTTACCTACGAGCAGTACTTC.

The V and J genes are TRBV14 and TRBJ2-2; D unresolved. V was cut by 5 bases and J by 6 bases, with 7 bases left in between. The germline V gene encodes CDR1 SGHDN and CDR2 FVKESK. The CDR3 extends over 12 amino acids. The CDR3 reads CASSKTAGELFF. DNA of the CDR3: TGTGCCAGCAGCAAGACTGCCGGGGAGCTGTTTTTT.

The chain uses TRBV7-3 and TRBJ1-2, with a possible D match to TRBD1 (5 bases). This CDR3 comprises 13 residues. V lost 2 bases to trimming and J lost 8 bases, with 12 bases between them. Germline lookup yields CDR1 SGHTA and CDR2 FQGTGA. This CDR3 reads CASSLPGRGGYTF. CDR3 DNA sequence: TGTGCCAGCAGCTTACCGGGGCGCGGGGGCTACACCTTC.

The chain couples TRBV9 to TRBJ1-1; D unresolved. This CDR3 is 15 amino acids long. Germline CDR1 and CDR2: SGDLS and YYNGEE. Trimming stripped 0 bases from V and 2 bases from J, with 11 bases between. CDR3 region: CASSVGGGGNTEAFF. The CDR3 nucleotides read TGTGCCAGCAGCGTAGGGGGAGGCGGCAACACTGAAGCTTTCTTT. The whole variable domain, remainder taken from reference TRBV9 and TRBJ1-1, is DSGVTQTPKHLITATGQRVTLRCSPRSGDLSVYWYQQSLDQGLQFLIQYYNGEERAKGNILERFSAQQFPDLHSELNLSSLELGDSALYFCASSVGGGGNTEAFFGQGTRLTVV.